Below, one TCR beta chain is given with its context. Its antigen is unknown. The sample belongs to a study of cytomegalovirus exposure and HLA in healthy donors. Findings and caveats of the study: Later examination showed HLA-associated TCR beta chains had greater clonal expansion than equally common others. A missense variant in DCLRE1C was later tied to TCR beta V- and J-gene trimming. Beyond CMV serostatus, there was no information to go on about immune exposure.

The PCR used 60 Vbeta and 13 Jbeta primers. Study processing details: About 10 million shared chains were among 80 million or so unique TCR beta chains counted in a later analysis. Method: immunoSEQ multiplex PCR; TCRdb's copy keeps in-frame clones and lacks some. That table furnishes V, J and clone size, whereas the DNA furnished D and trimming. In the table there are roughly 52,000 clones, around 82% of which are singletons. The germline V gene encodes CDR1 LNHDA and CDR2 SQIVND (reference sequence). CDR3 length: 15 residues. V was clipped by 6 bases and J by 3 bases, with 15 bases between them. Source material: PBMCs. The chain uses TRBV19 and TRBJ2-1; possibly TRBD2 for D (5 bases). The sequence was obtained from a female donor in good health and CMV-seronegative. CDR3 coding DNA: TGTGCCAGTAGACCCCCGGGGTTCAACTACAATGAGCAGTTCTTC. It translates to CASRPPGFNYNEQFF.